This T cell receptor beta chain was sequenced for a study of blood T cell repertoires in COVID-19. Whole-study context: From T cells, B-cell-depleted T cells, or PBMCs came the material, which was cDNA or gDNA.

Some clones are missing from TCRdb's copy, which holds only in-frame ones; the method was immunoSEQ multiplex PCR. Among around 140,000 clones listed, around 89% were seen once. This clone has just one count. The CDR3 covers 13 residues. The germline CDR1 and CDR2 sequences are SQVTM and ANQGSEA. V lost 5 bases to trimming and J lost 2 bases, with 11 bases between them. This sequence was found in a man aged 45-65 years with active or convalescent COVID-19. V gene TRBV29-1 combines with J gene TRBJ2-3; the D is unclear. Material for sequencing was peripheral blood. CDR3 residues: CSVKASTTDTQYF. In DNA form, the CDR3 reads TGCAGCGTTAAAGCCAGTACCACAGATACGCAGTATTTT.